The 21 T cell receptor beta chains below were found in one sample sequenced in a study of radiation and T cells in renal cell carcinoma. Noted time point: blood 2 weeks post-SBRT. Noted treatment: 15 Gy SBRT to primary tumor, nephrectomy 4 weeks later. Measured with immunoSEQ multiplex PCR; TCRdb has only the in-frame clones, and not every one. The sample contains around 120,000 clones, about 81% of which appear only once. The specimen comprised blood, sampled from a patient whose treatment included radiotherapy and nephrectomy. These receptors were taken from a woman aged 60-75 years with renal cell carcinoma.

V gene TRBV14 combines with J gene TRBJ1-1, with TRBD1 as a possible D gene (6 bases). Trimming removed 4 bases from V and 10 bases from J, with 16 bases in between. CDR3 length: 13 amino acids. Germline CDR1 SGHDN, CDR2 FVKESK. CDR3 bases: TGTGCCAGCAGCCCCCCCGGGGGGCTGAGAGCTTTCTTT. It translates to CASSPPGGLRAFF. Combining the CDR3 with reference TRBV14 and TRBJ1-1 gives the whole variable domain EAGVTQFPSHSVIEKGQTVTLRCDPISGHDNLYWYRRVMGKEIKFLLHFVKESKQDESGMPNNRFLAERTGGTYSTLKVQPAELEDSGVYFCASSPPGGLRAFFGQGTRLTVV.

The J gene is TRBJ1-6, the V gene TRBV4-3, with D unresolved. The CDR3 is made up of 16 amino acids. Germline lookup yields CDR1 LGHNA and CDR2 YSLEER. Trimming took 0 bases from V and 13 from J, leaving 19 bases between them. DNA for the CDR3: TGCGCCAGCAGCCAAGATCCGACCCATATCCTTTCGCCCCTCCACTTT. Amino acids: CASSQDPTHILSPLHF.

The chain is built from TRBV27 and TRBJ2-1; 10 nucleotides agree with TRBD2. CDR1 and CDR2 from the germline V gene are MNHEY and SMNVEV (reference sequence). V trimming: 2 bases; J trimming: 6 bases; junction bases outside the gene matches: 7. The CDR3 is 16 amino acids. CDR3 region: CASSLLAGELANEQFF. The DNA for the CDR3 is TGTGCCAGCAGTTTACTAGCGGGAGAGTTGGCCAATGAGCAGTTCTTC.

The chain recombines TRBV27 with TRBJ1-2; 7 bases line up with TRBD1. V shed 3 bases and J 1 base; nucleotides not matched to a gene: 8. This CDR3 contains 16 residues. Germline V gene lookup returns CDR1 MNHEY and CDR2 SMNVEV (reference sequence). For the CDR3, the DNA is TGTGCCAGCAGTTTCCAGGGGGGGATGTTTAACTATGGCTACACCTTC. Translating it yields CASSFQGGMFNYGYTF.

The chain combines TRBV4-2 with TRBJ1-2; TRBD1 might be the D (5 bases). The germline V gene has CDR1 LGHNA and CDR2 YNFKEQ. The V end was cut by 3 bases, the J end by 7 bases, with 12 bases between. The CDR3 is made up of 13 amino acids. This chain's CDR3 is CASSQPLGGGYTF. For the CDR3, the DNA is TGTGCCAGCAGCCAGCCCCTTGGGGGTGGCTACACCTTC.

The chain links TRBV29-1 to TRBJ1-2; tentatively, D is TRBD1 (6 bases). Germline-derived CDR1 and CDR2 are SQVTM and ANQGSEA. This CDR3 has 13 amino acids. V gave up 0 bases and J gave up 1 base, with 6 bases separating them. The CDR3 protein is CSVEDRGNYGYTF. The CDR3 DNA is TGCAGCGTTGAAGACAGGGGTAACTATGGCTACACCTTC.

V usage is TRBV7-9 and J usage is TRBJ2-7; D remains unclear. The length of the CDR3 is 14 residues. V gave up 1 base and J gave up 2 bases, with 9 bases separating them. Per germline, CDR1 SEHNR and CDR2 FQNEAQ (reference sequence). For the CDR3, the DNA is TGTGCCAGCAGCTTAGGTACGGCCGCCTACGAGCAGTACTTC. Protein sequence: CASSLGTAAYEQYF.

The rearrangement uses TRBV4-2 and TRBJ2-1, with D hard to call. Looked up from germline, CDR1 is LGHNA and CDR2 is YNFKEQ. The V end lost 2 bases, the J end lost 9 bases, and 11 bases lay between the germline ends. CDR3 size: 13 residues. This chain's CDR3 is CASSQKLPSEQFF. For the CDR3, the DNA is TGTGCCAGCAGCCAAAAACTCCCTTCTGAGCAGTTCTTC.

The V call is TRBV27, the J call TRBJ2-7, with D tentatively TRBD1 (5 bases). The germline V and J ends were trimmed by 5 bases and 2 bases, with 10 bases remaining between them. This CDR3 is built from 13 residues. Germline loops: CDR1 MNHEY, CDR2 SMNVEV (reference sequence). The CDR3 region is CASSPDIAYEQYF. DNA of the CDR3: TGTGCCAGCAGTCCGGACATTGCCTACGAGCAGTACTTC.

The chain joins TRBV7-2 to TRBJ1-2; D call uncertain. The CDR3 contains 14 residues. CDR1 and CDR2 from the germline V gene are SGHTA and FQGNSA. V lost 1 base and J lost 7, with 13 bases in between. CDR3 amino acids: CASSLGGGSAGYTF. The CDR3 nucleotides read TGTGCCAGCAGCTTAGGGGGAGGGTCGGCTGGCTACACCTTC.

This chain joins TRBV6-5 and TRBJ1-1; no firm D call. Germline assignment: CDR1 MNHEY and CDR2 SVGAGI. The CDR3 sequence is 15 residues long. V dropped 2 bases and J dropped 1 base, with 11 bases sitting between them. The CDR3 DNA reads as TGTGCCAGCAGTTACCTCCCGAAGAGGAACACTGAAGCTTTCTTT. It specifies CASSYLPKRNTEAFF.

V and J are TRBV5-1 and TRBJ2-5, with a tentative D call TRBD2 (6 bases). CDR1 is SGHRS, CDR2 YFSETQ, per germline. This CDR3 spans 13 amino acids. V gave up 5 bases and J gave up 2 bases, with 10 bases separating them. In DNA form, the CDR3 reads TGCGCCAGCAGAACCAGCGGGCAAGAGACCCAGTACTTC. Amino acid sequence: CASRTSGQETQYF.

The gene calls are TRBV29-1 and TRBJ2-7, with a possible D match to TRBD2 (6 bases). Trimming cost V 4 bases and J 2 bases, with 9 bases left between them. The germline gives CDR1 SQVTM, CDR2 ANQGSEA. The CDR3 has 12 amino acids. The CDR3 DNA sequence: TGCAGCGTTGGAGGGACTCCCTACGAGCAGTACTTC. Its protein is CSVGGTPYEQYF.

The rearrangement joins TRBV10-1 to TRBJ2-2, with 7 bases fitting TRBD1. This CDR3 has 15 residues. Germline assignment: CDR1 WNHNN and CDR2 SYGVQD (reference sequence). Trimming took 0 bases from V and 6 from J; bases not matched to a gene: 4. In DNA, the CDR3 is TGCGCCAGCAGTGAGTCCGGGACAGACCCCGGGGAGCTGTTTTTT. It specifies CASSESGTDPGELFF.

This chain connects TRBV5-3 to TRBJ2-7; D uncertain. TRBV5-3 is recorded as an ORF, its role being uncertain. V was shortened by 0 bases and J by 4 bases, with 11 bases between the two germline ends. This CDR3 contains 14 residues. The CDR3 DNA reads TGTGCCAGAAGCTTGGTCACGACCCAATACGAGCAGTACTTC. It codes for CARSLVTTQYEQYF.

Regarding this clone: Other DNA sequences from this sample encode an identical CDR3 as well. The rearrangement joins TRBV7-2 to TRBJ2-3; TRBD2 agrees at 9 bases. Germline trimming cut 1 base from V and 1 base from J; bases unmatched to any gene: 3. This CDR3 spans 16 amino acids. Germline V gives CDR1 SGHTA, CDR2 FQGNSA. The CDR3 DNA reads TGTGCCAGCAGCTTAGGTTTAGCGGGAGGCACAGATACGCAGTATTTT. As protein: CASSLGLAGGTDTQYF.

J is TRBJ1-4 and V is TRBV16; D unclear. CDR1 is KGHSY, CDR2 FQNENV, per germline. The CDR3 has 14 residues. V was shortened by 1 base and J by 8 bases, with 11 bases between the two germline ends. CDR3 region: CASSQYFAAEKLFF. CDR3 bases: TGTGCCAGCAGCCAATATTTCGCCGCCGAAAAACTGTTTTTT.

This clone has only one observation. The chain uses TRBV9 and TRBJ1-5, with D hard to call. This CDR3 has 14 residues. Deletions cut 4 bases from V and 6 bases from J, with 14 bases between. The germline gives CDR1 SGDLS, CDR2 YYNGEE. This CDR3 is CASSYGPAGQPQHF. CDR3 DNA: TGTGCCAGCAGCTACGGTCCGGCCGGTCAGCCCCAGCATTTT.

The chain employs TRBV6-5 and TRBJ2-7; D is possibly TRBD1 or TRBD2 (5 bases each). The CDR3 sequence is 15 residues long. V lost 6 bases, J lost 2 bases, and 17 bases lay in between. Germline-derived CDR1 and CDR2 are MNHEY and SVGAGI. The CDR3 region has the DNA TGTGCCAGCAGCCGCAGGGAGAAATCCACCTACGAGCAGTACTTC. This encodes CASSRREKSTYEQYF.

The chain uses TRBV15 and TRBJ1-2; 11 bases fit TRBD1. Germline-derived CDR1 and CDR2 are LNHNV and YYDKDF (reference sequence). V trimming: 1 base; J trimming: 7 bases; junction bases outside the gene matches: 2. This CDR3 is built from 14 residues. CDR3 amino acids: CATSRVGQGVGYTF. CDR3 sequence (DNA): TGTGCCACCAGCAGAGTGGGACAGGGGGTTGGCTACACCTTC.

This chain uses TRBV5-6 with TRBJ2-7; the D gene could be TRBD1 or TRBD2 (5 bases each). CDR3 length: 15 amino acids. The V gene's germline CDR1 is SGHDT and CDR2 YYEEEE. Trimming cost V 0 bases and J 6 bases, with 16 bases left between them. The CDR3 DNA sequence: TGTGCCAGCAGCTTGGCCGGGACCGATCCTTCCGAGCAGTACTTC. It encodes CASSLAGTDPSEQYF. Variable domain in full (rest from reference TRBV5-6 and TRBJ2-7): DAGVTQSPTHLIKTRGQQVTLRCSPKSGHDTVSWYQQALGQGPQFIFQYYEEEERQRGNFPDRFSGHQFPNYSSELNVNALLLGDSALYLCASSLAGTDPSEQYFGPGTRLTVT.